Shown below are 4 T cell receptor beta chains from a single sample sequenced in a study of T cells expressing NK-cell markers. TCRdb reanalyzed the 5' RACE reads, giving one entry per CDR3 protein sequence and no DNA. The sample holds 130,000 to 150,000 distinct CDR3 sequences. Sequencing input: blood T cells: a sorted CD56 or NKG2C T cell subset, CD4+ or CD8+ T cells, or bulk PBMC T cells (not recorded which). These receptors were obtained from a man in his late teens or twenties in good health.

The chain recombines TRBV27 with TRBJ2-5; TCRdb selects TRBD1, and the lack of DNA leaves this call unchecked. This CDR3 has 15 residues. Germline values: CDR1 MNHEY, CDR2 SMNVEV (reference sequence). This CDR3 reads CASSFSVGQRETQYF.

The genes are TRBV6-2 or TRBV6-3 and TRBJ2-4; TCRdb's assignment of TRBD2 cannot be checked, as there is no DNA. Per germline, CDR1 MNHEY and CDR2 SVGEGT. The CDR3 is 13 amino acids. The CDR3 sequence is CASSYLGTYQEYF.

The V and J genes are TRBV12-3 or TRBV12-4 and TRBJ2-3; as DNA is missing, the TRBD1 call by TCRdb cannot be tested. This CDR3 comprises 18 residues. The CDR3 loop reads CASTPVGSGGFGTDTQYF.

The chain links TRBV7-9 to TRBJ2-7; TCRdb's D call, TRBD1, is unchecked because there is no DNA. CDR1 is SEHNR and CDR2 is FQNEAQ in the germline V gene (reference sequence). The CDR3 sequence is 13 residues long. CDR3 region: CASRQEHSYEQYF.